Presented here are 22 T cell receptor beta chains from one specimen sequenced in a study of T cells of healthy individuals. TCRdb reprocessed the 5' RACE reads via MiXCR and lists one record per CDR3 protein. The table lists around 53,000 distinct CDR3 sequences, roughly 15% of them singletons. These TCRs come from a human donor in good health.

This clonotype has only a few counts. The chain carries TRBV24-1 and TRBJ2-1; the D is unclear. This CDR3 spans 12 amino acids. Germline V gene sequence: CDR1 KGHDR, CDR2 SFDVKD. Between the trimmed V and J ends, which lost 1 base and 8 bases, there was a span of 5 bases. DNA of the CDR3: TGTGCCACCAGTGATTTACACGATGAGCAGTTCTTC. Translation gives CATSDLHDEQFF.

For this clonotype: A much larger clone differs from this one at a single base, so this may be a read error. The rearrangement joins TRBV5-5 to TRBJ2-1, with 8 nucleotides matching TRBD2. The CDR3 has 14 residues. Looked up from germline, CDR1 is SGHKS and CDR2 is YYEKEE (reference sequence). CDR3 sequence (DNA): TGTGCCAGCAGCTCGACTAGCGCCTACAATGAGCGGTTCTTC. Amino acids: CASSSTSAYNERFF.

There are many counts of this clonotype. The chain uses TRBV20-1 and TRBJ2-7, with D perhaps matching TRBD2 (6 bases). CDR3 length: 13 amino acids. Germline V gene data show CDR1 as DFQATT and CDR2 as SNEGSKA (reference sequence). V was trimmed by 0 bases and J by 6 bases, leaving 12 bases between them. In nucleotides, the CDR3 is TGCAGTGCTAGAGATGGTTTGCGGGGCGAGCAGTACTTC. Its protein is CSARDGLRGEQYF.

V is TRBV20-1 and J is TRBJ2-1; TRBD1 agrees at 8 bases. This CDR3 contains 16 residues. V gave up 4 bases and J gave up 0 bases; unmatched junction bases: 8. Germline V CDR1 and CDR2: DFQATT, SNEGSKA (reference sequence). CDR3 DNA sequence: TGCAGTGCTATAGACAGGGGACGAAGCTCCTACAATGAGCAGTTCTTC. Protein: CSAIDRGRSSYNEQFF.

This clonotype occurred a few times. The CDR3 coding sequence is TGCGCCAGCAGCCTTCCGGGACAGGGAAGGGAAAAACTGTTTTTT. Residues: CASSLPGQGREKLFF. This chain links TRBV4-1 with TRBJ1-4, with 9 bases that match TRBD1. V lost 4 bases and J lost 8; bases outside the gene matches: 8. This CDR3 is 15 amino acids long. The germline V gene encodes CDR1 MGHRA and CDR2 YSYEKL.

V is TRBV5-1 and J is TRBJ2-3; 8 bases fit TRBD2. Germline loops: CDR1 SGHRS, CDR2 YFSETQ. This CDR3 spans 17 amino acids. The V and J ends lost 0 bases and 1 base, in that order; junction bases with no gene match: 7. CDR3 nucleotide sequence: TGCGCCAGCAGCTTGGAATCGGGAGGGGCCCGCACAGATACGCAGTATTTT. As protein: CASSLESGGARTDTQYF. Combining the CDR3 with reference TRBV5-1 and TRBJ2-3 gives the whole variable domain KAGVTQTPRYLIKTRGQQVTLSCSPISGHRSVSWYQQTPGQGLQFLFEYFSETQRNKGNFPGRFSGRQFSNSRSEMNVSTLELGDSALYLCASSLESGGARTDTQYFGPGTRLTVL.

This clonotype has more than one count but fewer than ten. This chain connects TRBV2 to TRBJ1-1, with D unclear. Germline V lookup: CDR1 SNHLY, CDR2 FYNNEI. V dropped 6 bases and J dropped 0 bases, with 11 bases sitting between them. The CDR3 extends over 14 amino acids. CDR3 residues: CASSRDHVNTEAFF. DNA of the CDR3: TGTGCCAGCAGCCGAGACCATGTGAACACTGAAGCTTTCTTT.

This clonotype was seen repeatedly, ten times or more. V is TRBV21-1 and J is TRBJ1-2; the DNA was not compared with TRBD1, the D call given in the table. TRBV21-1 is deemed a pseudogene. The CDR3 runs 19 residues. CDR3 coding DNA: TGTGCCAGCAGCACCTCCCGGGACAAGGAAGGGATAGCTAACTATGGCTACACCTTC. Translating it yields CASSTSRDKEGIANYGYTF.

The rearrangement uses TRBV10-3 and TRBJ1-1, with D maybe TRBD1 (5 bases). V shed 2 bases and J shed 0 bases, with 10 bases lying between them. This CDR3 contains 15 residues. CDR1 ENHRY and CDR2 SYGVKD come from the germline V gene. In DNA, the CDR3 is TGTGCCATCAGTGAGATGGGGCCGATGAACACTGAAGCTTTCTTT. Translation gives CAISEMGPMNTEAFF.

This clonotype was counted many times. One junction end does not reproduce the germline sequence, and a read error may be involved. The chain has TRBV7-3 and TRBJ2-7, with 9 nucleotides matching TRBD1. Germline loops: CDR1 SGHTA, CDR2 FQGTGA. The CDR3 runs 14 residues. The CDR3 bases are TGTGCCAGCAGGTCCGGGACAGGGTCCTATGAGCAGTACTTC. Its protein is CASRSGTGSYEQYF.

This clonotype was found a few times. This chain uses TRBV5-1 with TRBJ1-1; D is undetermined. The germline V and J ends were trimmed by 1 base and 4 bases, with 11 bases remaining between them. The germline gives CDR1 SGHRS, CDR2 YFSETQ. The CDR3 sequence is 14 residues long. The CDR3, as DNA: TGCGCCAGCAGCTTGCCCGACCCGGGCACTGAAGCTTTCTTT. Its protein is CASSLPDPGTEAFF.

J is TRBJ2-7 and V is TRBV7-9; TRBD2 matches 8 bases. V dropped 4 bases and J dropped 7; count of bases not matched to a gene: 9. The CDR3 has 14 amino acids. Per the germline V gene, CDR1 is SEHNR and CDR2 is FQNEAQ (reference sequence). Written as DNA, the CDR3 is TGTGCCAGCAGCTCCCTAGCGGGCGGAGGAGAGCAGTACTTC. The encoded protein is CASSSLAGGGEQYF.

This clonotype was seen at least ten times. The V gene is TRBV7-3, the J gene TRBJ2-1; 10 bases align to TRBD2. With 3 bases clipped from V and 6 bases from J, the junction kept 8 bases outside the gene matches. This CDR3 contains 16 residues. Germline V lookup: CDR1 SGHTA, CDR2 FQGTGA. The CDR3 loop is CASSFGERGGRNEQFF. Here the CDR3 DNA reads TGTGCCAGCAGCTTTGGCGAGCGGGGGGGCCGCAATGAGCAGTTCTTC. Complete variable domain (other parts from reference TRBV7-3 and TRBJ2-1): GAGVSQTPSNKVTEKGKYVELRCDPISGHTALYWYRQSLGQGPEFLIYFQGTGAADDSGLPNDRFFAVRPEGSVSTLKIQRTERGDSAVYLCASSFGERGGRNEQFFGPGTRLTVL.

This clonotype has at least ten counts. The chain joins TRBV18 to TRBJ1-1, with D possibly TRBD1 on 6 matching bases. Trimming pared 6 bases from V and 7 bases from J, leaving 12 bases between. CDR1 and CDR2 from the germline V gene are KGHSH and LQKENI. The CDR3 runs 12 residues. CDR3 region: CASSPGDGEAFF. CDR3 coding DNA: TGTGCCAGCTCCCCAGGGGACGGTGAAGCTTTCTTT.

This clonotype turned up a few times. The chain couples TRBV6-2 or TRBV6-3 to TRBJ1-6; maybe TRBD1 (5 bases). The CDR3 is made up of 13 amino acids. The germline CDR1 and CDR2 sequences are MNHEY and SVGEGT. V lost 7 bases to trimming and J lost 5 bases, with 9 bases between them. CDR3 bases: TGTGCCAGCAAAGACAGAAATAATTCACCCCTCCACTTT. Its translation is CASKDRNNSPLHF.

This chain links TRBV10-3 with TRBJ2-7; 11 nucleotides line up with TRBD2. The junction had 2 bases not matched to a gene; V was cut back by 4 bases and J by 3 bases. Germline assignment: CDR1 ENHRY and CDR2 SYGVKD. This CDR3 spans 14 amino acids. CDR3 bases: TGTGCCATCAGTGCAACTAGCGGGGGCTACGAGCAGTACTTC. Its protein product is CAISATSGGYEQYF.

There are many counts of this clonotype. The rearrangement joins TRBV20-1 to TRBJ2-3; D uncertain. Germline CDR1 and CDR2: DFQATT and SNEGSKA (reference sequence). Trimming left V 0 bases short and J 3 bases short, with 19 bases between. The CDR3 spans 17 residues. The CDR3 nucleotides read TGCAGTGCTAGAGAAGGAGCCGCCACTTGGCGGACAGATACGCAGTATTTT. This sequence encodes CSAREGAATWRTDTQYF.

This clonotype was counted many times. This chain's CDR3 is CASSHAGTRKGNEQFF. CDR3 sequence (DNA): TGCGCCAGCAGCCATGCCGGGACTCGGAAAGGGAATGAGCAGTTCTTC. This sequence joins TRBV4-1 and TRBJ2-1, with D tentatively TRBD2 (6 bases). The germline V gene encodes CDR1 MGHRA and CDR2 YSYEKL. The CDR3 totals 16 residues. Trimming cost V 3 bases and J 7 bases, with 19 bases left between them.

The CDR3 DNA follows: TGTGCCAGCAGCCCCCAGGTGACCAAGACCCAGTACTTC. Residues: CASSPQVTKTQYF. The V and J genes are TRBV7-3 and TRBJ2-5; D not certain. CDR3 length: 13 amino acids. The V gene lost 5 bases and the J gene lost 6 bases, with 13 bases spanning the gap. Germline V gene data show CDR1 as SGHTA and CDR2 as FQGTGA.

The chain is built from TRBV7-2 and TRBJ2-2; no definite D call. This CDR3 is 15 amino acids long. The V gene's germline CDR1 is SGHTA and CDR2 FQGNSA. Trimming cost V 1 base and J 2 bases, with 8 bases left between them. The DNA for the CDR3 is TGTGCCAGCAGCTTAGTTCGCTCCAACACCGGGGAGCTGTTTTTT. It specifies CASSLVRSNTGELFF.

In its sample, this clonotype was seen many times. In DNA, the CDR3 is TGCAGTGCCGGGGGGGCAGGGCACGAGCAGTACTTC. Translating it yields CSAGGAGHEQYF. The chain couples TRBV20-1 to TRBJ2-7; TRBD2 agrees at 8 bases. This CDR3 has 12 amino acids. The germline CDR1 and CDR2 sequences are DFQATT and SNEGSKA (reference sequence). J was trimmed by 5 bases and V by 6 bases; bases with no gene match: 6.

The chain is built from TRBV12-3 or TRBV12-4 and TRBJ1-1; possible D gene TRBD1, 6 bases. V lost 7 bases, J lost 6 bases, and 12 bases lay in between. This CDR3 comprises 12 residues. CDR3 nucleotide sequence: TGTGCCAGCAAAACCACAGGGCCTGAAGCTTTCTTT. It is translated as CASKTTGPEAFF.